Listed here is a single TCR beta chain. Antigen unknown. The sample is drawn from a study of T cell responses to AZD1222 COVID-19 vaccine. General study findings and limits: Spike was spanned by vaccine-associated CD4 TCRs, which were dominant at 160-218 and 743-854. With two AZD1222 doses given, Spike-specific TCR breadth and depth both rose. Nearly half of spike-specific TCRs reportedly target variant regions that are unmutated in the B.1.351 and B.1.1.7 variants.

Repertoires were generated with immunoSEQ multiplex PCR, while TCRdb's copy carries only in-frame clones and drops some. The sample shows roughly 96,000 clones, almost 90% of them seen only once. Between the trimmed V and J ends, which lost 5 bases and 4 bases, there was a span of 8 bases. CDR3 length: 12 residues. The germline CDR1 and CDR2 sequences are MNHEY and SVGAGI. Sequenced here: peripheral blood, sampled on day 0 of AZD1222 vaccination. The chain couples TRBV6-5 to TRBJ2-5; perhaps TRBD2 as D (7 bases). The sequence was collected from an adult in good health. The CDR3 here is CASSRGGETQYF. CDR3 coding DNA: TGTGCCAGCAGTAGGGGGGGAGAGACCCAGTACTTC.